This section outlines one T cell receptor (beta chain) sequence together with its context. Its antigen is not yet known. No base quality values were provided; no much bigger clone lies one nucleotide off. The protocol used for the library was the immunoSEQ multiplex PCR assay. Held by TCRdb, this immuneACCESS table contains in-frame sequences only and omits some clones. Under half of the omission traces to an unresolved V gene where checked; the cause of the rest is unknown. A total of about 160,000 clones appear in this sample, about 87% of them only once. The ten largest clones add up to 9.5% to 15% of the sample. From V the trimming removes 3 bases and from J it removes 1 base, while the gene matches leave 5 bases of the junction unaccounted for. The cysteine opens and the phenylalanine closes a CDR3 of 15 amino acids. Only the CDR3 DNA stays, 45 bases, in frame from base 1. Based on the germline V gene (reference sequence), the CDR1 and CDR2 sequences are LNHDA and SQIVND.

The data are from a study of control samples from healthy donors and cancer patients (dated by TCRdb to about 2020). The sequence derives from a young man in good health. The chain was built from TRBV19 and TRBJ2-7; 8 middle bases align to TRBD1. Material: blood. Here is the DNA: TGTGCCAGTAGTATTTGGGGGACAGGATCCTACGAGCAGTACTTC. The translation is CASSIWGTGSYEQYF.